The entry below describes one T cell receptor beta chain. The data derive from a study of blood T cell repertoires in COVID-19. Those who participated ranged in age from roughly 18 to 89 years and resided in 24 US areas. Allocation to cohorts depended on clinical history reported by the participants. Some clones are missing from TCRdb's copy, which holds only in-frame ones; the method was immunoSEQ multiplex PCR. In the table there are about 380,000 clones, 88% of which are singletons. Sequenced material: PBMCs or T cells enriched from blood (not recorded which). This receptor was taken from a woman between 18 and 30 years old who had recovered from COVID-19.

Here the CDR3 reads CASSRAGGSYNEQFF. The DNA of the CDR3 is TGTGCCAGCAGCCGAGCGGGGGGGTCCTACAATGAGCAGTTCTTC. V is TRBV11-1 and J is TRBJ2-1; 10 bases map to TRBD2. J lost 1 base, V lost 5 bases, and 2 bases had no gene match. This CDR3 has 15 residues. CDR1 and CDR2 (germline): SGHAT, FQDESV (reference sequence).